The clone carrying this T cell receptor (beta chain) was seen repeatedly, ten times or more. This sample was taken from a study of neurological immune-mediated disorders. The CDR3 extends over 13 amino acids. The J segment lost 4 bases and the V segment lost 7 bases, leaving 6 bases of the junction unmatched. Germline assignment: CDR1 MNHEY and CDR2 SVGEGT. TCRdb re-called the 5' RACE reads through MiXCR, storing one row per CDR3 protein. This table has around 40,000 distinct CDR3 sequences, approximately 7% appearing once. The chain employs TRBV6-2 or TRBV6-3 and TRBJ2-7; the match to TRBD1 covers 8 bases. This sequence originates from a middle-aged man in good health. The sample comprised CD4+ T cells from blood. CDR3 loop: CASNKGQAYEQYF. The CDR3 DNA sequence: TGTGCCAGCAACAAGGGACAGGCTTACGAGCAGTACTTC.